These 13 T cell receptor beta chains share one sample of origin, sequenced in a study of blood T cell repertoires in COVID-19. Sequenced by immunoSEQ multiplex PCR; TCRdb stores in-frame clones only, minus some. This table has 90,000 to 100,000 clones, 89% appearing once. Sequences were obtained from peripheral blood. The source of these receptors is a man aged 55 to 70 with COVID-19, enrolled during active disease.

J is TRBJ2-5 and V is TRBV6-2 or TRBV6-3; 9 nucleotides agree with TRBD1. Germline values: CDR1 MNHEY, CDR2 SVGEGT. The length of the CDR3 is 16 residues. J gave up 2 bases and V 4 bases, and 8 bases lay outside the gene matches. The CDR3 protein is CASSSPGTGLQETQYF. DNA of the CDR3: TGTGCCAGCAGTTCTCCCGGGACAGGGCTACAAGAGACCCAGTACTTC.

The V and J genes are TRBV24-1 and TRBJ1-1, with D possibly being TRBD1 (5 bases). This CDR3 contains 15 residues. Between the trimmed V and J ends, which lost 4 bases and 4 bases, there was a span of 15 bases. Germline-derived CDR1 and CDR2 are KGHDR and SFDVKD. The CDR3 DNA reads as TGTGCCACCAGTGACACGGGACTCGGAGGCACTGAAGCTTTCTTT. Its translation is CATSDTGLGGTEAFF.

V gene TRBV19 combines with J gene TRBJ1-1, with D possibly matching TRBD1 (5 bases). This CDR3 has 16 amino acids. The germline V gene encodes CDR1 LNHDA and CDR2 SQIVND (reference sequence). Deletions cut 2 bases from V and 5 bases from J, with 18 bases between. The CDR3: CASSISGGNDGTEAFF. In nucleotides, the CDR3 is TGTGCCAGTAGTATAAGCGGGGGAAACGACGGGACTGAAGCTTTCTTT. The entire variable domain, with the rest obtained from reference TRBV19 and TRBJ1-1, is as follows: DGGITQSPKYLFRKEGQNVTLSCEQNLNHDAMYWYRQDPGQGLRLIYYSQIVNDFQKGDIAEGYSVSREKKESFPLTVTSAQKNPTAFYLCASSISGGNDGTEAFFGQGTRLTVV.

This chain connects TRBV2 to TRBJ2-3; D is perhaps TRBD2 (6 bases). The CDR3 runs to 12 residues. Germline CDR1 is SNHLY and CDR2 is FYNNEI. The V gene lost 3 bases and the J gene lost 7 bases, with 8 bases spanning the gap. This chain's CDR3 is CASSDAGYTQYF. The DNA for the CDR3 is TGTGCCAGCAGTGATGCGGGGTATACGCAGTATTTT.

This clone appeared once. The rearrangement links TRBV18 to TRBJ1-1, with 9 bases fitting TRBD1. The CDR3 loop spans 15 amino acids. The V gene end was trimmed by 3 bases and the J gene end by 1 base; junction bases not matched to a gene: 3. In germline, CDR1 is KGHSH, CDR2 LQKENI. The CDR3 spells CASSPTGGWNTEAFF. DNA of the CDR3: TGTGCCAGCTCACCGACAGGGGGATGGAACACTGAAGCTTTCTTT.

This sequence joins TRBV2 and TRBJ1-1, with D possibly TRBD1 on 5 matching bases. The CDR3 is made up of 13 amino acids. Between the trimmed V and J ends, which lost 2 bases and 6 bases, there was a span of 10 bases. CDR1 and CDR2 from the germline V gene are SNHLY and FYNNEI. CDR3 loop: CASSEWRDAEAFF. The CDR3 DNA reads as TGTGCCAGCAGTGAATGGAGGGACGCTGAAGCTTTCTTT.

The V gene is TRBV7-9, the J gene TRBJ2-2; a possible D gene is TRBD1 (5 bases). The CDR3 covers 17 residues. V lost 1 base, J lost 0 bases, and 12 bases lay in between. Germline-derived CDR1 and CDR2 are SEHNR and FQNEAQ (reference sequence). The CDR3 sequence: CASSLEGQGTNTGELFF. DNA for the CDR3: TGTGCCAGCAGCTTAGAGGGGCAGGGAACGAACACCGGGGAGCTGTTTTTT.

This clone showed up just a few times. The rearrangement links TRBV4-1 to TRBJ2-7, with TRBD2 matching over 8 bases. J was trimmed by 0 bases and V by 2 bases; bases with no gene match: 3. Per germline, CDR1 MGHRA and CDR2 YSYEKL. The CDR3 length is 15 residues. CDR3 amino acids: CASSQTSGSSYEQYF. The CDR3, as DNA: TGCGCCAGCAGCCAAACTAGCGGAAGCTCCTACGAGCAGTACTTC.

This clone was detected once. The V call is TRBV5-1, the J call TRBJ2-3, with 10 bases aligning to TRBD2. Germline lookup yields CDR1 SGHRS and CDR2 YFSETQ. The CDR3 contains 16 residues. V trimming: 0 bases; J trimming: 4 bases; junction bases outside the gene matches: 5. The CDR3, as DNA: TGCGCCAGCAGCTTGGAGGGACTAGCGTCGGCAGATACGCAGTATTTT. Its translation is CASSLEGLASADTQYF.

The chain is built from TRBV14 and TRBJ2-1, with 13 bases lining up with TRBD2. Germline-derived CDR1 and CDR2 are SGHDN and FVKESK. The V gene end was trimmed by 3 bases and the J gene end by 8 bases; junction bases not matched to a gene: 13. The CDR3 totals 18 residues. CDR3 sequence (DNA): TGTGCCAGCAGCCATTACCGGACTAGCGGGAGAAGTTACCATGAGCAGTTCTTC. It codes for CASSHYRTSGRSYHEQFF.

The rearrangement joins TRBV18 to TRBJ1-2, with no clear D. This CDR3 is 13 amino acids long. Germline values: CDR1 KGHSH, CDR2 LQKENI. The V and J ends lost 2 bases and 3 bases respectively, with 7 bases between them. As DNA, the CDR3 is TGTGCCAGCTCACCAAGCGATTACTATGGCTACACCTTC. Its protein product is CASSPSDYYGYTF.

The V and J genes are TRBV28 and TRBJ2-1; D might be TRBD2 (6 bases). V was pared by 2 bases and J by 8 bases, with 19 bases between. This CDR3 is 16 amino acids long. CDR1 is MDHEN, CDR2 SYDVKM, per germline. The CDR3, as DNA: TGTGCCAGCAGTTTACCCGTGAAGAGTGGAGGGCATGAGCAGTTCTTC. As protein: CASSLPVKSGGHEQFF.

This clone was observed once. The rearrangement links TRBV24-1 to TRBJ2-1, with D hard to call. The germline V and J ends were trimmed by 6 bases and 8 bases, with 7 bases remaining between them. The CDR3 totals 11 residues. Germline V CDR1 and CDR2: KGHDR, SFDVKD. CDR3 in amino acids: CATSYLDEQFF. The CDR3 nucleotides are TGTGCCACCAGTTACCTAGATGAGCAGTTCTTC.